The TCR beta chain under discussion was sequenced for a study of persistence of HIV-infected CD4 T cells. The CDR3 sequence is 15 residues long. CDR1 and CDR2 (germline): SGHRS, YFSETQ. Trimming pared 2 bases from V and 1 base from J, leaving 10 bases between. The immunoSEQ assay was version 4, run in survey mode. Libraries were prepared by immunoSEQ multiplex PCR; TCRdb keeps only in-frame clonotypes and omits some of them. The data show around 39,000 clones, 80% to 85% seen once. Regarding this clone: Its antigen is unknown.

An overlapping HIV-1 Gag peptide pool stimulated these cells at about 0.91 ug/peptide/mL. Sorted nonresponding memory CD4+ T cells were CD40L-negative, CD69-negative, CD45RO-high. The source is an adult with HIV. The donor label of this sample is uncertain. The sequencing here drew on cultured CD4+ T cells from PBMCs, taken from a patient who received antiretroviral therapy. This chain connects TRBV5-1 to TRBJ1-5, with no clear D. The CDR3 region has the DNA TGCGCCAGCAGCTTCCTACGGGAGAGCAATCAGCCCCAGCATTTT. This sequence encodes CASSFLRESNQPQHF.